This T cell receptor (beta chain) was sequenced for a study of resident and recirculating memory T cells in vitiligo. Study observations and caveats: Different lesions suggested infiltration by different T cell clones.

The assay was immunoSEQ multiplex PCR, and TCRdb's table has in-frame clones only and misses some. The data hold tens of thousands of clones, with 92% observed a single time. CDR1 is SNHLY, CDR2 FYNNEI, per germline. V was pared by 4 bases and J by 3 bases, with 5 bases of the junction left unmatched. The CDR3 spans 14 residues. As to this clone: Its antigen is undetermined.

Patients' lesions had not changed for the previous 6 months. This TCR came from a male donor with vitiligo. Sequencing was performed on blood. This chain connects TRBV2 to TRBJ2-7, with 8 bases identical to TRBD2. The CDR3 nucleotides read TGTGCCAGCAGTGGGGGACTAGGGGGCTACGAGCAGTACTTC. Protein sequence: CASSGGLGGYEQYF.